This TCR beta chain was sequenced for a study of T-cell memory formation after mild COVID-19. General study points: The CD4+ clones that contracted clustered mainly within CM and EM, and the CD8+ clones concentrated in EMRA. Contracting clones from day 15 to 85 had balanced CD4/CD8; later expanders favoured CD4+. Second-wave clones with a day 37 peak had unconfirmed SARS-CoV-2 specificity.

MiXCR, applied by TCRdb to the 5' RACE reads, yields one record per CDR3 protein. The sample lists 290,000 or so distinct CDR3 sequences, roughly a fifth occurring once. The CDR3 loop spans 9 amino acids. Germline lookup yields CDR1 DFQATT and CDR2 SNEGSKA (reference sequence). Trimming removed 6 bases from V and 5 bases from J, with 3 bases in between. This clonotype was found a few times. The antigen is unknown. Sequenced: PBMCs or a T cell subset sorted from them (not recorded which). The TCR sequence derives from a man younger than 30 who had mild COVID-19 (a few samples of this study predate the infection). Cell type and time point are not known. V gene TRBV20-1 combines with J gene TRBJ2-3, with D uncertain. The CDR3, as DNA: TGCAGTGCGAAAGATACGCAGTATTTT. Its protein is CSAKDTQYF.